These 11 T cell receptor beta chains were all obtained from the same sample, sequenced in a study of identical twins. TCRdb re-analysed the 5' RACE reads in MiXCR, keeping a single row per CDR3 protein. The sample records hundreds of thousands of distinct CDR3 sequences, 8.5% to 9% being singletons. The same data also contributed to another study, on yellow fever vaccine responses in identical twins.

Input material: PBMCs. The receptors stem from a young woman in good health.

This clonotype appeared a few times. The chain couples TRBV24-1 to TRBJ2-1; D is ambiguous. This CDR3 region has 13 residues. The germline V gene encodes CDR1 KGHDR and CDR2 SFDVKD. The V end lost 9 bases, the J end lost 0 bases, and 8 bases lay between the germline ends. This CDR3 is CATAASSYNEQFF. CDR3 nucleotide sequence: TGTGCCACCGCGGCGTCCTCCTACAATGAGCAGTTCTTC.

A few counts support this clonotype. This chain connects TRBV7-6 to TRBJ2-5; D is possibly TRBD1 (6 bases). CDR3 length equals 13 residues. CDR1 and CDR2 (germline): SGHVS, FNYEAQ. Trimming stripped 3 bases from V and 5 bases from J, with 10 bases between. CDR3 loop: CASSFGGLETQYF. The CDR3 DNA reads TGTGCCAGCAGCTTTGGGGGCTTGGAGACCCAGTACTTC.

This clonotype occurred a few times. The chain has TRBV7-9 and TRBJ2-7, with D perhaps TRBD1 or TRBD2 (5 bases each). This CDR3 has 15 residues. Germline V gene data show CDR1 as SEHNR and CDR2 as FQNEAQ (reference sequence). The ends were cut back, 5 bases at V and 6 bases at J, with 20 bases in the middle. The CDR3 DNA reads as TGTGCCAGCAGCCCCGGGGTCAGGGCCTTCGGCGAGCAGTACTTC. This encodes CASSPGVRAFGEQYF.

J is TRBJ2-7 and V is TRBV6-1; the match to TRBD2 covers 8 bases. V lost 1 base and J lost 5; bases outside the gene matches: 4. CDR3 length equals 14 residues. The germline V gene has CDR1 MNHNS and CDR2 SASEGT. The CDR3 DNA sequence: TGTGCCAGCAGTGAAGAACCGGGGGGGAACGAGCAGTACTTC. Translating gives CASSEEPGGNEQYF.

This clonotype was picked up many times. The chain recombines TRBV29-1 with TRBJ2-7; tentative D call: TRBD1 (6 bases). The CDR3 covers 13 residues. Germline CDR1 is SQVTM and CDR2 is ANQGSEA. The V gene lost 7 bases and the J gene lost 4 bases, with 17 bases spanning the gap. CDR3 in DNA: TGCAGCGCTATCGCCGGGACAAGATACGAGCAGTACTTC. It encodes CSAIAGTRYEQYF.

This clonotype turned up a few times. The V and J genes are TRBV2 and TRBJ1-1, with no clear D. Trimming removed 0 bases at V and 11 bases at J, with 7 bases between. The CDR3 is 11 residues long. Germline CDR1 and CDR2: SNHLY and FYNNEI. The CDR3: CASSEATYAFF. In DNA form, the CDR3 reads TGTGCCAGCAGTGAAGCGACGTACGCTTTCTTT.

The sample holds a few counts of this clonotype. V usage is TRBV7-9 and J usage is TRBJ1-5; TRBD1 might be the D (6 bases). The CDR3 totals 15 residues. CDR1 SEHNR and CDR2 FQNEAQ come from the germline V gene (reference sequence). The V end was cut by 5 bases, the J end by 1 base, with 12 bases between. Here the CDR3 DNA reads TGTGCCAGCAGCCGCGGACAGAACAGCAATCAGCCCCAGCATTTT. It encodes CASSRGQNSNQPQHF.

This clonotype was seen repeatedly, ten times or more. The gene calls are TRBV7-2 and TRBJ2-3; D is ambiguous. The CDR3 spans 13 residues. The germline V and J ends were trimmed by 0 bases and 2 bases, with 3 bases remaining between them. Germline CDR1 reads SGHTA; CDR2 reads FQGNSA. The CDR3 nucleotides read TGTGCCAGCAGCTTAGCTTACACAGATACGCAGTATTTT. Translating gives CASSLAYTDTQYF.

This clonotype came up a few times. DNA of the CDR3: TGCGCCAGCAGCTTTCGGGGTAGCGGGGGGCCTGGGAATGAGCAGTTCTTC. This sequence encodes CASSFRGSGGPGNEQFF. V and J are TRBV5-1 and TRBJ2-1; TRBD2 agrees at 10 bases. Germline trimming cut 2 bases from V and 7 bases from J; bases unmatched to any gene: 12. The CDR3 runs to 17 residues. CDR1 SGHRS and CDR2 YFSETQ come from the germline V gene.

V usage is TRBV20-1 and J usage is TRBJ2-7, with D hard to call. Germline loops: CDR1 DFQATT, CDR2 SNEGSKA (reference sequence). The CDR3 loop spans 12 amino acids. V gave up 3 bases and J gave up 0 bases, with 6 bases separating them. CDR3 coding DNA: TGCAGTGCTAGCGACATCTCCTACGAGCAGTACTTC. This translates into CSASDISYEQYF.

The rearrangement joins TRBV21-1 to TRBJ1-6. TRBV21-1 is classified as a pseudogene. The CDR3 consists of 14 residues. In DNA form, the CDR3 reads TGTGCCAGCAGCCGGCCTGGTGACAATTCACCCCTCCACTTT. As protein: CASSRPGDNSPLHF.